What follows are 32 T cell receptor beta chains derived from one specimen sequenced in a study of blood T cell repertoires in COVID-19. The method was immunoSEQ multiplex PCR; TCRdb's version includes in-frame clones alone and lacks a portion of them. The top ten hold about 6% of the sample, which has 280,000 or so clones, roughly 87% seen once. The sequencing input was PBMCs or T cells enriched from blood (not recorded which). All receptors come from a woman aged 40 to 50 who had recovered from COVID-19.

A single count supports this clone. The chain recombines TRBV5-1 with TRBJ2-1; 8 positions match TRBD2. The CDR3 is 15 residues long. Germline values: CDR1 SGHRS, CDR2 YFSETQ. The V and J ends lost 1 base and 5 bases, in that order; junction bases with no gene match: 5. CDR3 sequence: CASSLRLASNNEQFF. The CDR3 coding sequence is TGCGCCAGCAGCTTGCGACTAGCGAGTAACAATGAGCAGTTCTTC.

This clone was picked up one time. This chain joins TRBV4-3 and TRBJ2-3; D remains ambiguous. Deletions cut 0 bases from V and 5 bases from J, with 6 bases between. There are 13 residues in the CDR3. The germline gives CDR1 LGHNA, CDR2 YSLEER. CDR3 sequence reads: CASSQEFGDTQYF. The CDR3 DNA is TGCGCCAGCAGCCAAGAATTCGGAGATACGCAGTATTTT.

This clone was observed a handful of times. This chain links TRBV7-2 with TRBJ1-2; a possible D gene is TRBD1 (5 bases). The germline CDR1 and CDR2 sequences are SGHTA and FQGNSA. The CDR3 sequence is 14 residues long. The V end lost 5 bases, the J end lost 9 bases, and 19 bases lay between the germline ends. In nucleotides, the CDR3 is TGTGCCAGCAGCCCTTTGGGGCAGGCGGAAAGCTACACCTTC. Translated, it gives CASSPLGQAESYTF.

This sequence joins TRBV3-1 (or the pseudogene TRBV3-2) and TRBJ1-3, with D perhaps TRBD1 (5 bases). This CDR3 is 19 amino acids long. Germline assignment: CDR1 LGHDT and CDR2 YNNKEL (reference sequence). Trimming left V 1 base short and J 0 bases short, with 19 bases between. CDR3 sequence reads: CASSQGLGGIRSSGNTIYF. For the CDR3, the DNA is TGTGCCAGCAGCCAAGGGCTCGGGGGTATTCGGAGCTCTGGAAACACCATATATTTT.

The chain has TRBV25-1 and TRBJ2-3; TRBD2 is a possible D gene (5 bases). The germline gives CDR1 MGHDK, CDR2 SYGVNS. This CDR3 has 16 residues. V was shortened by 1 base and J by 5 bases, with 16 bases between the two germline ends. In DNA form, the CDR3 reads TGTGCCAGCAGTGAATTGTTAGGCCTTGAGGGAGATACGCAGTATTTT. As protein: CASSELLGLEGDTQYF.

This rearrangement joins TRBV4-1 to TRBJ1-4, with D maybe TRBD1 (6 bases). This CDR3 contains 15 residues. V was cut by 4 bases and J by 4 bases, with 13 bases left in between. Germline CDR1 and CDR2: MGHRA and YSYEKL. The CDR3 DNA sequence: TGCGCCAGCAGCCCCCCGGACAGCTTTAATGAAAAACTGTTTTTT. It is translated as CASSPPDSFNEKLFF.

The V call is TRBV28, the J call TRBJ2-7; unclear D gene. The V and J ends lost 5 bases and 9 bases respectively, with 23 bases between them. The CDR3 runs 15 residues. CDR1 and CDR2 from the germline V gene are MDHEN and SYDVKM. In DNA, the CDR3 is TGTGCCAGCAGTCCCTCAGGCTTTAACCATGGCTGGCAGTACTTC. It yields the protein CASSPSGFNHGWQYF.

The gene calls are TRBV14 and TRBJ2-3, with D tentatively TRBD2 (5 bases). Trimming took 3 bases from V and 0 from J, leaving 7 bases between them. The CDR3 spans 14 residues. Germline V gene sequence: CDR1 SGHDN, CDR2 FVKESK. The CDR3 here is CASSQTGSTDTQYF. DNA of the CDR3: TGTGCCAGCAGCCAGACGGGGAGCACAGATACGCAGTATTTT.

The V and J genes are TRBV7-8 and TRBJ1-3, with D tentatively TRBD1 (5 bases). The V gene's germline CDR1 is SGHVS and CDR2 FQNEAQ. The CDR3 contains 15 residues. Trimming took 2 bases from V and 0 from J, leaving 8 bases between them. The CDR3 region has the DNA TGTGCCAGCAGCTTACACAGGAACTCTGGAAACACCATATATTTT. It yields the protein CASSLHRNSGNTIYF.

The chain uses TRBV19 and TRBJ2-5; 8 positions match TRBD1. The CDR3 has 15 residues. Germline V gene sequence: CDR1 LNHDA, CDR2 SQIVND (reference sequence). V was clipped by 5 bases and J by 5 bases; unmatched bases: 10. The CDR3 DNA is TGTGCCAGTAGTGAATCCGGGACAGGTTTGGAGACCCAGTACTTC. Protein: CASSESGTGLETQYF.

Details on this clone: The sample contains more than one DNA sequence encoding this CDR3. This chain links TRBV28 with TRBJ1-1, with TRBD1 as a possible D gene (5 bases). Trimming left V 2 bases short and J 0 bases short, with 7 bases between. Germline-derived CDR1 and CDR2 are MDHEN and SYDVKM. The CDR3 totals 14 residues. The CDR3 bases are TGTGCCAGCAGTTTAGGGGGGATGAACACTGAAGCTTTCTTT. This gives the protein CASSLGGMNTEAFF.

V usage is TRBV30 and J usage is TRBJ2-7; 8 bases agree with TRBD1. The ends lost 4 bases at V and 12 bases at J; junction bases unmatched: 11. Germline loops: CDR1 GTSNPN, CDR2 SVGIG (reference sequence). This CDR3 has 12 amino acids. This chain's CDR3 is CAWTRTGLSLYF. In DNA, the CDR3 is TGTGCCTGGACGAGGACAGGGCTTAGTTTGTACTTC.

The rearrangement joins TRBV29-1 to TRBJ2-7, with 10 bases aligning to TRBD1. CDR3 size: 12 residues. J lost 6 bases, V lost 4 bases, and 3 bases had no gene match. The germline gives CDR1 SQVTM, CDR2 ANQGSEA. CDR3 sequence: CSVGDRGGEQYF. For the CDR3, the DNA is TGCAGCGTTGGGGACAGGGGAGGCGAGCAGTACTTC.

The V gene is TRBV7-2, the J gene TRBJ2-7; D possibly corresponds to TRBD2 (6 bases). Germline values: CDR1 SGHTA, CDR2 FQGNSA. The V end was cut by 3 bases, the J end by 0 bases, with 12 bases between. The CDR3 has 15 residues. CDR3 DNA sequence: TGTGCCAGCAGCTTCCGGGGGTCACGCTCCTACGAGCAGTACTTC. Translation: CASSFRGSRSYEQYF.

This clone was seen a handful of times. This rearrangement joins TRBV5-4 to TRBJ2-3; a possible D gene is TRBD2 (5 bases). The V end lost 0 bases, the J end lost 0 bases, and 11 bases lay between the germline ends. CDR1 and CDR2 (germline): SGHNT, YYREEE (reference sequence). This CDR3 contains 16 residues. The CDR3 bases are TGTGCCAGCAGCTTGGCGGGGAAGAGTAGCACAGATACGCAGTATTTT. It specifies CASSLAGKSSTDTQYF.

This clone has just one count. The chain has TRBV7-9 and TRBJ1-4; 10 bases agree with TRBD1. Germline trimming cut 5 bases from V and 8 bases from J; bases unmatched to any gene: 8. The CDR3 runs to 15 residues. CDR1 SEHNR and CDR2 FQNEAQ come from the germline V gene (reference sequence). This CDR3 reads CASSPDRGLNEKLFF. The CDR3, as DNA: TGTGCCAGCAGCCCAGACAGGGGGCTGAACGAAAAACTGTTTTTT.

The chain carries TRBV7-9 and TRBJ1-1; unclear D gene. The V and J ends lost 1 base and 5 bases respectively, with 11 bases between them. Per the germline V gene, CDR1 is SEHNR and CDR2 is FQNEAQ (reference sequence). The CDR3 is made up of 14 amino acids. The CDR3: CASSLGSWATEAFF. CDR3 bases: TGTGCCAGCAGCTTAGGAAGTTGGGCGACTGAAGCTTTCTTT.

The rearrangement links TRBV2 to TRBJ1-3; 9 nucleotides match TRBD1. From germline, CDR1 is SNHLY and CDR2 FYNNEI. This CDR3 is 18 amino acids long. J was trimmed by 8 bases and V by 1 base; bases with no gene match: 15. The DNA of the CDR3 is TGTGCCAGCAGTGAAGGTTTCGGGACAGGGTTTGGTGGCCACACCATATATTTT. It translates to CASSEGFGTGFGGHTIYF.

The chain combines TRBV30 with TRBJ1-1, with D maybe TRBD1 (6 bases). Germline lookup yields CDR1 GTSNPN and CDR2 SVGIG (reference sequence). Trimming left V 2 bases short and J 2 bases short, with 12 bases between. This CDR3 is built from 14 residues. In DNA, the CDR3 is TGTGCCTGGAGTCCTAGGGGGTACAACACTGAAGCTTTCTTT. Its protein is CAWSPRGYNTEAFF.

The J gene is TRBJ1-2, the V gene TRBV7-2; tentatively, D is TRBD1 (5 bases). Germline V gene lookup returns CDR1 SGHTA and CDR2 FQGNSA. Between the trimmed V and J ends, which lost 1 base and 6 bases, there was a span of 15 bases. The CDR3 runs 15 residues. CDR3 residues: CASSLGQTFGDGYTF. Here the CDR3 DNA reads TGTGCCAGCAGCTTAGGACAGACCTTCGGCGATGGCTACACCTTC.

The chain couples TRBV19 to TRBJ1-1; D perhaps matches TRBD1 (5 bases). This CDR3 spans 15 amino acids. V was shortened by 7 bases and J by 4 bases, with 19 bases between the two germline ends. The germline gives CDR1 LNHDA, CDR2 SQIVND (reference sequence). Here the CDR3 reads CASKGKKGRGTEAFF. In DNA, the CDR3 is TGTGCCAGTAAGGGGAAAAAGGGGCGCGGCACTGAAGCTTTCTTT. Based on the CDR3 plus reference TRBV19 and TRBJ1-1, the full variable domain is DGGITQSPKYLFRKEGQNVTLSCEQNLNHDAMYWYRQDPGQGLRLIYYSQIVNDFQKGDIAEGYSVSREKKESFPLTVTSAQKNPTAFYLCASKGKKGRGTEAFFGQGTRLTVV.

This sequence joins TRBV18 and TRBJ2-4; TRBD1 might be the D (6 bases). Germline CDR1 KGHSH, CDR2 LQKENI. V lost 1 base, J lost 0 bases, and 13 bases lay in between. This CDR3 region has 17 residues. The CDR3 DNA is TGTGCCAGCTCACCACGACAGGTCGAACTAGCCAAAAACATTCAGTACTTC. Amino acids: CASSPRQVELAKNIQYF.

As regards this clone: Other DNA variants within this sample encode the same CDR3. V usage is TRBV7-2 and J usage is TRBJ2-3; 7 nucleotides line up with TRBD2. Unmatched junction bases numbered 3, after V lost 5 bases and J lost 1 base. CDR1 SGHTA and CDR2 FQGNSA come from the germline V gene. This CDR3 is built from 14 residues. CDR3 amino acids: CASSLTSGTDTQYF. The CDR3 nucleotides are TGTGCCAGCAGCCTCACTAGCGGCACAGATACGCAGTATTTT.

The V and J genes are TRBV27 and TRBJ2-7; 10 bases line up with TRBD1. V lost 6 bases to trimming and J lost 3 bases; unmatched junction nucleotides: 8. There are 15 residues in the CDR3. From germline, CDR1 is MNHEY and CDR2 SMNVEV (reference sequence). CDR3 nucleotide sequence: TGTGCCAGCAGAGTGCTTGGGGACAGGGGCTACGAGCAGTACTTC. It codes for CASRVLGDRGYEQYF.

The table lists this clone with a count of one. The chain uses TRBV18 and TRBJ2-3; 7 bases fit TRBD2. The CDR3 spans 14 residues. CDR1 and CDR2 from the germline V gene are KGHSH and LQKENI. J gave up 2 bases and V 3 bases, and 2 bases lay outside the gene matches. The CDR3 sequence: CASSPGGNTDTQYF. Written as DNA, the CDR3 is TGTGCCAGCTCACCCGGGGGGAACACAGATACGCAGTATTTT.

The chain uses TRBV7-3 and TRBJ2-1; possible D gene TRBD2, 6 bases. V was clipped by 0 bases and J by 9 bases, with 12 bases between them. CDR3 length: 14 amino acids. CDR1 is SGHTA and CDR2 is FQGTGA in the germline V gene. CDR3 DNA sequence: TGTGCCAGCAGCTTAACCTCCCAGCGGGTTGAGCAGTTCTTC. Its translation is CASSLTSQRVEQFF.

V is TRBV6-2 or TRBV6-3 and J is TRBJ2-3; D may be TRBD2 (6 bases). V lost 2 bases to trimming and J lost 4 bases, with 13 bases between them. This CDR3 is 15 amino acids long. Germline lookup yields CDR1 MNHEY and CDR2 SVGEGT. As DNA, the CDR3 is TGTGCCAGCAGTTACACTACTAGCCCCCCAGATACGCAGTATTTT. Its protein is CASSYTTSPPDTQYF.

The chain has TRBV5-4 and TRBJ2-7; 7 nucleotides align to TRBD1. The CDR3 consists of 14 residues. Looked up from germline, CDR1 is SGHNT and CDR2 is YYREEE (reference sequence). V gave up 4 bases and J gave up 1 base; unmatched junction bases: 5. This CDR3 reads CASSAKQGSYEQYF. As DNA, the CDR3 is TGTGCCAGCAGCGCCAAACAGGGGTCCTACGAGCAGTACTTC.

This chain links TRBV19 with TRBJ2-1; 8 bases are shared with TRBD2. The ends lost 7 bases at V and 8 bases at J; junction bases unmatched: 19. CDR3 length equals 17 residues. The germline V gene encodes CDR1 LNHDA and CDR2 SQIVND (reference sequence). In DNA, the CDR3 is TGTGCCAGTACCCCCGGGGCACTAGCGGACCTAAGGGATGAGCAGTTCTTC. It codes for CASTPGALADLRDEQFF.

The rearrangement joins TRBV6-1 to TRBJ2-5; 8 bases agree with TRBD2. Germline V gene sequence: CDR1 MNHNS, CDR2 SASEGT. The CDR3 length is 14 residues. V shed 2 bases and J 5 bases; nucleotides not matched to a gene: 4. Here the CDR3 reads CASSESRGRETQYF. Here the CDR3 DNA reads TGTGCCAGCAGTGAATCACGCGGGAGGGAGACCCAGTACTTC.

The chain joins TRBV7-2 to TRBJ2-1, with 13 bases identical to TRBD2. The CDR3 length is 15 residues. CDR1 and CDR2 (germline): SGHTA, FQGNSA. V lost 5 bases and J lost 4; bases outside the gene matches: 2. The CDR3 reads CASSPGLAGYNEQFF. The CDR3 coding sequence is TGTGCCAGCAGCCCGGGACTAGCGGGGTACAATGAGCAGTTCTTC.

The chain employs TRBV15 and TRBJ1-3, with TRBD1 as a possible D gene (5 bases). There are 16 residues in the CDR3. Trimming pared 1 base from V and 0 bases from J, leaving 10 bases between. Germline CDR1 reads LNHNV; CDR2 reads YYDKDF (reference sequence). For the CDR3, the DNA is TGTGCCACCAGCAGAGGGGGGGATCCCTCTGGAAACACCATATATTTT. Encoded protein: CATSRGGDPSGNTIYF.